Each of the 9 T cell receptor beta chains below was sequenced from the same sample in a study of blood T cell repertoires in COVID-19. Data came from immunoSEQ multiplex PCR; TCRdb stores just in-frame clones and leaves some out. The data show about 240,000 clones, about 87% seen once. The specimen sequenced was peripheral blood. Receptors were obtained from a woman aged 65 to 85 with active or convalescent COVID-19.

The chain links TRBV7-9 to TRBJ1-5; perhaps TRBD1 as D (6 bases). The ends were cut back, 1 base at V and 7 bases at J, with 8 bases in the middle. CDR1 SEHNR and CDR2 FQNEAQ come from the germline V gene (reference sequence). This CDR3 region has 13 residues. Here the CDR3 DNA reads TGTGCCAGCAGCTTAGGGGGGCTCCAGCCCCAGCATTTT. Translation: CASSLGGLQPQHF. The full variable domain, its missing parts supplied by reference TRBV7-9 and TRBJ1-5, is DTGVSQNPRHKITKRGQNVTFRCDPISEHNRLYWYRQTLGQGPEFLTYFQNEAQLEKSRLLSDRFSAERPKGSFSTLEIQRTEQGDSAMYLCASSLGGLQPQHFGDGTRLSIL.

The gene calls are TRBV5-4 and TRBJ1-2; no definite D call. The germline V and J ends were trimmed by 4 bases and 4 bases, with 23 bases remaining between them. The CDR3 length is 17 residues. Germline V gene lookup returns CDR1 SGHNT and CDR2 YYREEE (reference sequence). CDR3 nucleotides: TGTGCCAGCAGCGGTCAATCGGCCCTAACGTGGAGCTATGGCTACACCTTC. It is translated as CASSGQSALTWSYGYTF.

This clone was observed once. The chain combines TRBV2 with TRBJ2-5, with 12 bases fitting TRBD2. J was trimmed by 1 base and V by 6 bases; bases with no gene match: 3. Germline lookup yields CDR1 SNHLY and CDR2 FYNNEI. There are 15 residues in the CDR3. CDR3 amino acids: CASRRTSGAQETQYF. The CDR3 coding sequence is TGTGCCAGCAGGAGGACTAGCGGGGCCCAAGAGACCCAGTACTTC.

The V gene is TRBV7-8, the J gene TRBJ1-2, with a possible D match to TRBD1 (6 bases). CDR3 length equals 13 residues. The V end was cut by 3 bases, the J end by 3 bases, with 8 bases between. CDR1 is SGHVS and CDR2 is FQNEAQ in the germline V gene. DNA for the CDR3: TGTGCCAGCAGCTTCAGGACAGACTATGGCTACACCTTC. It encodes CASSFRTDYGYTF. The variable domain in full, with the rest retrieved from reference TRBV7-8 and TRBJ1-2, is GAGVSQSPRYKVAKRGQDVALRCDPISGHVSLFWYQQALGQGPEFLTYFQNEAQLDKSGLPSDRFFAERPEGSVSTLKIQRTQQEDSAVYLCASSFRTDYGYTFGSGTRLTVV.

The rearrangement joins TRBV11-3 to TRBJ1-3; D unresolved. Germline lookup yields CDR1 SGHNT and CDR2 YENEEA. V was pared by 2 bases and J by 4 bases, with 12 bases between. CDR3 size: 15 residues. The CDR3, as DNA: TGTGCCAGCAGCTTAACAGCGGGGTCCGGAAACACCATATATTTT. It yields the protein CASSLTAGSGNTIYF. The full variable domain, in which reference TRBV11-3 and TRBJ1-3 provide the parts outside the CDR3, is EAGVVQSPRYKIIEKKQPVAFWCNPISGHNTLYWYLQNLGQGPELLIRYENEEAVDDSQLPKDRFSAERLKGVDSTLKIQPAELGDSAVYLCASSLTAGSGNTIYFGEGSWLTVV.

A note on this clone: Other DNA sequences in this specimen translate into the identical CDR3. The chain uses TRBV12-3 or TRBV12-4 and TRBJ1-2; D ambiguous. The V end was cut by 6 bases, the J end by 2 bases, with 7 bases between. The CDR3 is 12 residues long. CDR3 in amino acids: CASSRGNYGYTF. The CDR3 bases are TGTGCCAGCAGCCGAGGAAACTATGGCTACACCTTC.

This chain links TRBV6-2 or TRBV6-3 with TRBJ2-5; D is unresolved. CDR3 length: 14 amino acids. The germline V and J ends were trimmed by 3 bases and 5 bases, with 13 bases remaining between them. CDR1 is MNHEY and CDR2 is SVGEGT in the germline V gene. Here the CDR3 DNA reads TGTGCCAGCAGTTATGGTGCTAGGCGGGAGACCCAGTACTTC. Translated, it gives CASSYGARRETQYF.

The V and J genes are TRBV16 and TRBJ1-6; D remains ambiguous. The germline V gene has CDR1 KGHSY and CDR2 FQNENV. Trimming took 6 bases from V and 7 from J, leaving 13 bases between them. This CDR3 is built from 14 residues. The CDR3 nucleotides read TGTGCCAGCAGTAGCATAAGCGGGAATTCACCCCTCCACTTT. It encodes CASSSISGNSPLHF. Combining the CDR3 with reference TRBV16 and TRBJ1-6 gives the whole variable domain GEEVAQTPKHLVRGEGQKAKLYCAPIKGHSYVFWYQQVLKNEFKFLISFQNENVFDETGMPKERFSAKCLPNSPCSLEIQATKLEDSAVYFCASSSISGNSPLHFGNGTRLTVT.

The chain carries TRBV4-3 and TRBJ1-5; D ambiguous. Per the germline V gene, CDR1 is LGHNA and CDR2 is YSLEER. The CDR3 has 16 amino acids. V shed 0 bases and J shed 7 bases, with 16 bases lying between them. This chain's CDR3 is CASSQDLDRVEQPQHF. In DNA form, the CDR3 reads TGCGCCAGCAGCCAAGACCTAGATCGAGTGGAACAGCCCCAGCATTTT.